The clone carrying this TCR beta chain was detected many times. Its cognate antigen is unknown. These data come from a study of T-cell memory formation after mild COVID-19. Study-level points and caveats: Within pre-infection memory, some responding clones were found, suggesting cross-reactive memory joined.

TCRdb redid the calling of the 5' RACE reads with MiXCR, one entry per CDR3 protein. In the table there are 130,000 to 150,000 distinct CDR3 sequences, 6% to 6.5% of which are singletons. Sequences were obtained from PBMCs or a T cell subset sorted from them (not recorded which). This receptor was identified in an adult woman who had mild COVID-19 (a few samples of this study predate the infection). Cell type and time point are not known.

The CDR3 loop is CASSTGTSDTDTQYF. In DNA form, the CDR3 reads TGTGCCAGCAGTACAGGGACTAGCGACACAGATACGCAGTATTTT. This chain connects TRBV6-6 to TRBJ2-3; 10 positions agree with TRBD2. This CDR3 spans 15 amino acids. With 5 bases clipped from V and 2 bases from J, the junction kept 4 bases outside the gene matches. Germline V gives CDR1 MNHNY, CDR2 SVGAGI (reference sequence).